A selection of T cell receptor beta chains follows, all from one sample in a study of CD8+CD57+ T cells in acquired aplastic anemia. TCRdb recomputed calls from the reads with MiXCR, one row per CDR3 protein. The sample contains 200,000 to 250,000 distinct CDR3 sequences, roughly 55% of which appear only once. Input material: sorted CD4+, CD8+, or CD8+CD57+ T cells (not recorded which) from PBMCs. The receptors were gathered from a human donor in good health. Both conserved end residues are part of each CDR3. D genes are given only for firm matches. Some rows mark clone size as missing; the rest say once, few, many or name a class of expanded clone.

>-|-|TRBJ2-1|TRBV24-1
TGTGCCACCAGTGCAATCGGCGAGCAGTTCTTC
CATSAIGEQFF
>many|-|TRBJ2-7|TRBV10-3
TGTGCCATCAGTGAGTCGATCGACTACGAGCAGTACTTC
CAISESIDYEQYF
>-|-|TRBJ1-1|TRBV4-1
TGCGCCAGCAGCCACAACAGAGGGGGAGGCACTGAAGCTTTCTTT
CASSHNRGGGTEAFF
>-|TRBD1|TRBJ2-1|TRBV5-6
TGTGCCAGCAGCCAAGATTGTCCCCCGACAGGGGGGATGAGGAATGAGCAGTTCTTC
CASSQDCPPTGGMRNEQFF
>-|-|TRBJ2-7|TRBV7-9
TGTGCCAGCAGCGCCATGAAAGGGCCCTCCTACGAGCAGTACTTC
CASSAMKGPSYEQYF
>-|TRBD1|TRBJ1-2|TRBV20-1
TGCAGAGCGTTCAGGGGGAGGAAAGGCTACACCTTC
CRAFRGRKGYTF
>-|TRBD1|TRBJ1-1|TRBV25-1
TGTGCCAGCAGTGAAGGAGGGACAGGGAGGACTGAAGCTTTCTTT
CASSEGGTGRTEAFF
>-|-|TRBJ2-7|TRBV2
TGTGCCAGCAGTGAAGCTATATTCCAGGGTGAGCAGTACTTC
CASSEAIFQGEQYF
>few|-|TRBJ1-6|TRBV2
TGTGCCAGCAGTGAGGACAGCCCGGACGCCCCCCTCCACTTT
CASSEDSPDAPLHF
>-|-|TRBJ2-7|TRBV10-3
TGTGCCATCAGTGCTGCAGGGACCCCCTACGAGCAGTACTTC
CAISAAGTPYEQYF
>-|TRBD2|TRBJ2-5|TRBV2
TGTGCCAGCAGTGGCGGTAGCGGGGGCCGTGACCAAGAGACCCAGTACTTC
CASSGGSGGRDQETQYF
>-|-|TRBJ2-5|TRBV5-1
TGCGCCAGCAGCTTGGTTTCTGCCGGGCAAGAGACCCAGTACTTC
CASSLVSAGQETQYF
>-|-|TRBJ1-5|TRBV20-1
TGCAGTGCTAAGGGTCCGGGGCAGCCCCAGCATTTT
CSAKGPGQPQHF
>many|TRBD2|TRBJ2-1|TRBV6-4
TGTGCCAGCAGTGCTGGGACTAGCGGCTACAATGAGCAGTTCTTC
CASSAGTSGYNEQFF
>few|-|TRBJ2-6|TRBV7-8
TGTGCCAGCAGCTTAAGGGCAGGGCTATCTGGGGCCAACGTCCTGACTTTC
CASSLRAGLSGANVLTF
>few|-|TRBJ2-7|TRBV5-6
TGTGCCAGCACCTCCCAAAGGGGTATCTACGAGCAGTACTTC
CASTSQRGIYEQYF
>-|-|TRBJ2-5|TRBV7-2
TGTGCCAGCAGCTATATCGGACCAGCAATCCAAGAGACCCAGTACTTC
CASSYIGPAIQETQYF
>many|TRBD1|TRBJ2-2|TRBV5-8
TGTGCCAGCAGCTTGCTCCGGGACAGGGGGCCCGAAGACACCGGGGAGCTGTTTTTT
CASSLLRDRGPEDTGELFF
>many|-|TRBJ1-4|TRBV4-1
TGCGCCAGCAGCCAACGGGGGACGGATAATGAAAAACTGTTTTTT
CASSQRGTDNEKLFF
>-|TRBD2|TRBJ2-1|TRBV9
TGTGCCAGCAGCGTTGGCGGGGGGCCAAACAATGAGCAGTTCTTC
CASSVGGGPNNEQFF
>-|TRBD2|TRBJ2-7|TRBV11-2
TGTGCCAGCAGCTTAGGCGGGGGGCGCAATGAGCAGTACTTC
CASSLGGGRNEQYF
>-|-|TRBJ1-2|TRBV4-1
TGCGCCAGCCGGGGCTGGGGCTACACCTTC
CASRGWGYTF
>many|TRBD2|TRBJ2-3|TRBV25-1
TGTGCCAGCAGTGACATACCGGGACTAGGAAGGGATACGCAGTATTTT
CASSDIPGLGRDTQYF
>-|TRBD2|TRBJ2-7|TRBV5-1
TGCGCCAGCAGCTATAGCGGGGGGCCATCCTACGAGCAGTACTTC
CASSYSGGPSYEQYF
>few|-|TRBJ2-5|TRBV20-1
TGCAGTGCTAGAGATGCGAGTAGAAGCCAAGAGACCCAGTACTTC
CSARDASRSQETQYF
>-|TRBD2|TRBJ2-7|TRBV7-9
TGTGCCAGCAGCTTGGCGGGGGAATGGGACGAGCAGTACTTC
CASSLAGEWDEQYF
>-|TRBD1|TRBJ1-2|TRBV5-6
TGTGCCAGCAGCTGGGGACAGGGAAATGGCTACACCTTC
CASSWGQGNGYTF
>-|TRBD2|TRBJ2-5|TRBV7-9
TGTGCCACGGGACTAGCGGGAGGGGAGACCCAGTACTTC
CATGLAGGETQYF
>-|-|TRBJ1-6|TRBV2
TGTGCCAGCAGTGTATCCGAGTCACCCCTCCACTTT
CASSVSESPLHF
>-|-|TRBJ2-1|TRBV25-1
TGTGCCAGCAGTTCGCACGGAGAGCAGTTCTTC
CASSSHGEQFF
>-|TRBD1|TRBJ2-1|TRBV12-3/TRBV12-4
TGTGCCAGCAGCCTCGGGGACAGGGGTCGGTATGAGCAGTTCTTC
CASSLGDRGRYEQFF
>few|-|TRBJ2-1|TRBV5-1
TGCGCCAGCAGCTTGGACGGTGATTCCGGGGGTTCCTACAATGAGCAGTTCTTC
CASSLDGDSGGSYNEQFF
>-|TRBD1|TRBJ1-4|TRBV7-2
TGTGCCAGCAGTAAAAGGAAAGGACAGGGTAATGAAAAACTGTTTTTT
CASSKRKGQGNEKLFF
>-|-|TRBJ2-7|TRBV2
TGTGCCAGCACCGAGGAGGGGGCATCTTTCTACGAGCAGTACTTC
CASTEEGASFYEQYF
>-|-|TRBJ1-4|TRBV10-2
TGCGCCAGCATTTCGACAGCGCCTGCAACTAATGAAAAACTGTTTTTT
CASISTAPATNEKLFF
>few|TRBD1|TRBJ2-7|TRBV2
TGTGCCAGCAAGAGGGGACAGGGGTACGAGCAGTACTTC
CASKRGQGYEQYF
>many|-|TRBJ2-3|TRBV7-9
TGTGCGTCAGGGCTGCCAAGCACAGATACGCAGTATTTT
CASGLPSTDTQYF
>-|-|TRBJ2-3|TRBV7-9
TGTGCCAGCAGCCCAAGGGATACGCAGTATTTT
CASSPRDTQYF
>many|-|TRBJ1-1|TRBV2
TGTGCCAGCAGTGAGGGGTTGAACACTGAAGCTTTCTTT
CASSEGLNTEAFF
>-|TRBD2|TRBJ2-3|TRBV2
TGTGCCCGTCGACTAGCGGGAGCCGGCACAGATACGCAGTATTTT
CARRLAGAGTDTQYF
>-|-|TRBJ2-1|TRBV7-9
TGTGCCAGCGGACTTGGGGGGAATGAGCAGTTCTTC
CASGLGGNEQFF
>-|TRBD2|TRBJ2-1|TRBV14
TGTGCCAGCAGCTTAGCGGGAGTTGAGCAGTTCTTC
CASSLAGVEQFF
>-|TRBD1|TRBJ1-4|TRBV15
TGTGCCACCAGCATCAGGGGGATTGATGAAAAACTGTTTTTT
CATSIRGIDEKLFF
>-|-|TRBJ1-6|TRBV7-3
TGTGCCAGCAGCCCCGGCGGGGTGGACTCACCCCTCCACTTT
CASSPGGVDSPLHF
>-|-|TRBJ2-2|TRBV16
TGTGCCAGCAGCCTCGGACAGGAACCCACCGGGGGGCTGTTTTTT
CASSLGQEPTGGLFF
>-|TRBD2|TRBJ2-1|TRBV29-1
TGCAGCGCACCGCAGGTAGCGGGGTTCGAGCAGTTCTTC
CSAPQVAGFEQFF
>-|-|TRBJ1-2|TRBV10-1
TGCGCTAGCAAGTCCTTCTATGGCTACACCTTC
CASKSFYGYTF
>once|TRBD1|TRBJ1-6|TRBV2
TGTGCCAGCAGTGAATGGGACAGGGGGTCCCTCCACTTT
CASSEWDRGSLHF
>many|-|TRBJ2-7|TRBV6-1
TGTGCCAGCAGTGAAACTAACGAAGACAGGGAGGACTACGAGCAGTACTTC
CASSETNEDREDYEQYF
>-|TRBD2|TRBJ2-1|TRBV11-3
TGTGCCAGCAGCTTCGGGGCGGGAGCGATCGGCAATGAGCAGTTCTTC
CASSFGAGAIGNEQFF
>many|-|TRBJ2-1|TRBV4-3
TGCGCCAGCAGCCAGGACACGAGCTCCTACAATGAGCAGTTCTTC
CASSQDTSSYNEQFF